This is a list of T cell receptor beta chains from one sample in a study of shared clonotypes between healthy human individuals. The table came from immunoSEQ multiplex PCR; TCRdb's copy has only in-frame clones and leaves some out. The table lists hundreds of thousands of clones, 96% of them singletons. Sequenced sample: naive CD8+ T cells sorted from blood. The receptors derive from a woman aged 30 to 39 in good health. CDR3s include the opening cysteine and the closing phenylalanine or tryptophan. D genes are given only for firm matches. Only some rows state a clone size, as once, few, many or a class for expanded clones.

TGTGCCAGCAGCGGGACTAGCGGGATCCACGAGCAGTACTTC,CASSGTSGIHEQYF,TRBJ2-7,TRBV9,once,TRBD2
TGTGCCAGCACCCCTGGGGGGTCCTACGAGCAGTACTTC,CASTPGGSYEQYF,TRBJ2-7,TRBV6-5,.,.
TGTGCCAGCAGTTTAACTAGCGGGAGCGTCACCGGGGAGCTGTTTTTT,CASSLTSGSVTGELFF,TRBJ2-2,TRBV27,.,TRBD2
TGTGCCAGCAGACTCCGGGGCCCGATTAACTATGGCTACACCTTC,CASRLRGPINYGYTF,TRBJ1-2,TRBV28,.,.
TGTGCCAGCATCAAGGCCTGGGGCCAAGAGACCCAGTACTTC,CASIKAWGQETQYF,TRBJ2-5,TRBV11-2,.,.
TGCAGCGTTGAAGACAGTCGGCTTGAAGCTTTCTTT,CSVEDSRLEAFF,TRBJ1-1,TRBV29-1,few,.
TGTGCCGGTGAAACGCCGCGCGTGGCAACTAATGAAAAACTGTTTTTT,CAGETPRVATNEKLFF,TRBJ1-4,TRBV19,.,.
TGTGCCAGCAGTGTGGCTGGTGCGGCTAATGAAAAACTGTTTTTT,CASSVAGAANEKLFF,TRBJ1-4,TRBV28,.,.
TGTGCCAGCACGGCCCTCGGCGGGTTCACATCCTACAATGAGCAGTTCTTC,CASTALGGFTSYNEQFF,TRBJ2-1,TRBV28,.,.
TGTGCCAGCAGCGCAAGCAGCGGGAGGGACTACGAGCAGTACTTC,CASSASSGRDYEQYF,TRBJ2-7,TRBV13,.,TRBD2
TGTGCCAGCAGCAAGAGGGGTCTAGCGGGAGAAGTAGAGACCCAGTACTTC,CASSKRGLAGEVETQYF,TRBJ2-5,TRBV21-1,.,.
TGTGCCAGTAGTACCGACAGGGCAGTGAACACTGAAGCTTTCTTT,CASSTDRAVNTEAFF,TRBJ1-1,TRBV19,.,TRBD1
TGTGCCAGCAGCTTAGCATTACCGGATTTCTATGGCTACACCTTC,CASSLALPDFYGYTF,TRBJ1-2,TRBV7-9,.,.
TGTGCCAGCAGCGGAGGGGGCGAGCAGTACTTC,CASSGGGEQYF,TRBJ2-7,TRBV11-1,.,.
TGTGCCAGCAGTGACAGCTACGAGCAGTACTTC,CASSDSYEQYF,TRBJ2-7,TRBV6-4,.,.
TGTGCCAGCAGTTTCCCGCCCCAGGGGGCGCGGTACGAGCAGTACTTC,CASSFPPQGARYEQYF,TRBJ2-7,TRBV13,.,TRBD1
TGCAGTGCATACGAACCCTACGAGCAGTACTTC,CSAYEPYEQYF,TRBJ2-7,TRBV20-1,few,.
TGTGCCAGCGTCGGACAGGAGATATCTGCGAACACTGAAGCTTTCTTT,CASVGQEISANTEAFF,TRBJ1-1,TRBV2,.,TRBD1
TGTGCCAGCAGTTCGGGGGCCGGGGAAAAACTGTTTTTT,CASSSGAGEKLFF,TRBJ1-4,TRBV5-6,.,.
TGTGCCAGCGGCCGGGTAAGCAGTGGCTACACCTTC,CASGRVSSGYTF,TRBJ1-2,TRBV6-1,.,.
TGTGCCAGCAGCCAATTCAGGGACTACGAGCAGTACTTC,CASSQFRDYEQYF,TRBJ2-7,TRBV28,.,.
TGCGCCACCCCAGGACCGGCAGTCCAGCCCCAGCATTTT,CATPGPAVQPQHF,TRBJ1-5,TRBV10-1,.,.
TGTGCCAGCAGCGTAGTAGGGGGGCGCGGCGAGCAGTACTTC,CASSVVGGRGEQYF,TRBJ2-7,TRBV9,.,.
TGTGCCAGCAGCCCAGGGGCAGTAATCCACGAGCAGTACTTC,CASSPGAVIHEQYF,TRBJ2-7,TRBV6-1,.,.
TGCGCCAGCGGGACTAGCGGGCCCCAAGAGACCCAGTACTTC,CASGTSGPQETQYF,TRBJ2-5,TRBV10-2,.,TRBD2
TGTGCCAGCAGCCCAGGCAGGGCTTCCTACGAGCAGTACTTC,CASSPGRASYEQYF,TRBJ2-7,TRBV5-6,once,.
TGTGCCAGCAGCAAAGCGCTTAGGGGACAGATAAAACAGCCCCAGCATTTT,CASSKALRGQIKQPQHF,TRBJ1-5,TRBV21-1,.,.
TGTGCCAGCTCACGACGATCCGAAGGGTCTAACTATGGCTACACCTTC,CASSRRSEGSNYGYTF,TRBJ1-2,TRBV18,.,.
TGTGCCAGCAGTTTTCAAAGCCCTCAGCCCCAGCATTTT,CASSFQSPQPQHF,TRBJ1-5,TRBV28,.,.
TGTGCCAGTAGTTCCTGGACAGGCCCCACTGAAGCTTTCTTT,CASSSWTGPTEAFF,TRBJ1-1,TRBV19,few,TRBD1
TGTGCCAGCAGCAAAATACTGAACACTGAAGCTTTCTTT,CASSKILNTEAFF,TRBJ1-1,TRBV13,.,.
TGTGCCAGCAGCCTACAGGGGGCCTCCTACGAGCAGTACTTC,CASSLQGASYEQYF,TRBJ2-7,TRBV27,.,TRBD1
TGCAGTGCTCACTTTAGCAGGACCCAGTACTTC,CSAHFSRTQYF,TRBJ2-5,TRBV20-1,.,.
TGTGCCAGCAGCTTGGACTCAGGCTACGAGCAGTACTTC,CASSLDSGYEQYF,TRBJ2-7,TRBV11-2,.,.
TGTGCCAGCAGCGCCGGGTCCCTCACTGAAGCTTTCTTT,CASSAGSLTEAFF,TRBJ1-1,TRBV28,.,.
TGTGCCAGCAGCCAACGGGGGACAGGGAACTCTGGGGCCAACGTCCTGACTTTC,CASSQRGTGNSGANVLTF,TRBJ2-6,TRBV7-9,.,TRBD1
TGTGCCAGCAGCGAAGGGATGGACCTCTGGGAGCAGTACTTC,CASSEGMDLWEQYF,TRBJ2-7,TRBV11-2,.,.
TGTGCCAGCAGTTTGGCAGAATTGAACACTGAAGCTTTCTTT,CASSLAELNTEAFF,TRBJ1-1,TRBV27,.,.
TGTGCCAGCAGTATCCACAGGGTTCAGGGCGAAAAACTGTTTTTT,CASSIHRVQGEKLFF,TRBJ1-4,TRBV28,.,.
TGCGCCAGCAGCCCCATGGGTAGCAATCAGCCCCAGCATTTT,CASSPMGSNQPQHF,TRBJ1-5,TRBV4-1,.,.
TGTGCCAGCAGCTTTGGAAATATGAACACTGAAGCTTTCTTT,CASSFGNMNTEAFF,TRBJ1-1,TRBV5-6,.,.